This TCR beta chain was obtained from a study of CD8 T cells in ankylosing spondylitis (dated by TCRdb to about 2017). About the investigation overall: The study set out to find disease-linked TCR variants by profiling T cell receptor beta repertoires in ankylosing spondylitis patients and healthy donors. The whole study cohort included over a hundred healthy donors and over 20 ankylosing spondylitis patients. Peripheral blood was sampled, and synovial fluid was additionally collected from ankylosing spondylitis patients. What the work shows at the level of the full study, not this receptor alone: Significant enrichment of the disease-linked clones was reported in matched synovial fluid samples from ankylosing spondylitis patients. Blood from ankylosing spondylitis patients appeared to be characterized by a TCR beta motif composed of roughly eight highly homologous amino acid variants. The disease-linked clones showed a CD8+ phenotype and occurred at relatively low frequencies in peripheral blood. Some motif variants had previously been reported in the synovial fluid and blood of reactive arthritis patients, which suggests shared mechanisms of disease initiation.

V is shortened by 0 bases, J by 4 bases, and the region joining them spans 9 bases. The CDR3, cysteine through phenylalanine, is 14 amino acids long. Only the CDR3 region is kept as DNA, spanning 42 bases read in frame from base 1. Taken from the germline V gene, the CDR1 and CDR2 loops are LGHNA and YSLEER. The data were produced on an Illumina HiSeq 2500. TCR beta libraries were prepared by quantitative 5'-RACE with molecular barcodes. Per the source publication's procedure: To identify disease-linked TCR variants, a new computational method was used, one built on a probabilistic model of VDJ rearrangement. The public sequencing data were trimmed at Q25 with fastp and processed into clonotypes with MiXCR by TCRdb, which kept only in-frame beta chains. When rows share a CDR3 protein, they turn into one entry using the most common DNA and genes. These V and J calls rely on TCRdb rather than the paper's analysis. The sample table holds more than 250,000 distinct CDR3 sequences, of which 7.5% to 9% were seen once. The top ten clones comprise about 14% of the sample.

In this sample, this clonotype turned up many times. Its antigen target is currently unknown. Base qualities are not at hand, and no much larger clone is one base apart. Recombination joined TRBV4-3 with TRBJ1-1; a confident D gene designation cannot be given. The TCR originated in a male donor with ankylosing spondylitis. Sequenced sample: blood, either unsorted or a sorted T cell fraction (not recorded which). The bases are TGCGCCAGCAGCCAAGATGCGGGAACCACTGAAGCTTTCTTT. It encodes CASSQDAGTTEAFF.